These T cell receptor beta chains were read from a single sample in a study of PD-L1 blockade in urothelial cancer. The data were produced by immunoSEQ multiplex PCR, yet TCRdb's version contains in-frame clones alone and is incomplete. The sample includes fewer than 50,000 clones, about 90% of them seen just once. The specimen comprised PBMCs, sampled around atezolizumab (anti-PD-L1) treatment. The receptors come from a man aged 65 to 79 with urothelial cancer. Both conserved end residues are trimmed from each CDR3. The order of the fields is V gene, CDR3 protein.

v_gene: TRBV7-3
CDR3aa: ASSLSGGGENIQY

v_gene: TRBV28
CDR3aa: ASSLDVAGTNEQY

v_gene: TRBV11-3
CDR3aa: ASSLSVSTEAF

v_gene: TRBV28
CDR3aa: ASSNRGSNQPQH

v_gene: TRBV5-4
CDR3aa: ASSPGQGRSTEAF

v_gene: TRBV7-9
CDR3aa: ASDRGSYNEQF

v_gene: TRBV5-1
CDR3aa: ASSYSGTGGYEQY

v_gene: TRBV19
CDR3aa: ASRQGRDRVNTEAF

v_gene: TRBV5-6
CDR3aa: ASSREPESSYGYT

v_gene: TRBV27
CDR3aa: ASSRPGLASTDTQY

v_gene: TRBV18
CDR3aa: ASSPPKVFRDSDTEAF

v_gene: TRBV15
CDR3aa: ATRVGGQETQY

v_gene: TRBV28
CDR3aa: ASSLVRGSGNTIY

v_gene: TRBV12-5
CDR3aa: ASGLSGSGSYNEQF

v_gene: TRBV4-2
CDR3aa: ASSQDSGETQY

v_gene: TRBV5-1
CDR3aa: ASSLTQGDTEAF

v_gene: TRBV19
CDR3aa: ASRLAGLSSGANVLT

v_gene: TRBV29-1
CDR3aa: SVLPTHTGELF

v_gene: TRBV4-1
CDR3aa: ASSQGLLSGRRHNEQF

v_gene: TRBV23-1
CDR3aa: ASSQPGKGLGANVLT